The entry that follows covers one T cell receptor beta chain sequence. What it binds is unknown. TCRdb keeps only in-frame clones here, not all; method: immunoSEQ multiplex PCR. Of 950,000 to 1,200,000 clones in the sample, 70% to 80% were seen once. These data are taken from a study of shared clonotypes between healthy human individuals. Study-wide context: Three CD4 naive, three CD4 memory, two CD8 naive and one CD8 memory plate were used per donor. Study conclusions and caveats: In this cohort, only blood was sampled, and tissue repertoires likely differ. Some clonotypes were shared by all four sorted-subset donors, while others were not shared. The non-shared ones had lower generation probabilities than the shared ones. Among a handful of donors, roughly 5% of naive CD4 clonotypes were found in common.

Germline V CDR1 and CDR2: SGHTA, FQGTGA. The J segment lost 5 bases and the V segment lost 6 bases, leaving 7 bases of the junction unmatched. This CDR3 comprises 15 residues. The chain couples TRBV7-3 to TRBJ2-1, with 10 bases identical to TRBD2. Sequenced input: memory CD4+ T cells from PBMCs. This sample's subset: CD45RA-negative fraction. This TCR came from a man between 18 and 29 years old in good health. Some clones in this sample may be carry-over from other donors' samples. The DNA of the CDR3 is TGTGCCAGCAGTCTAGGGGGGACTAGCGACAATGAGCAGTTCTTC. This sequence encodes CASSLGGTSDNEQFF.